This T cell receptor (beta chain) emerged from a study of identical twins. Findings and limits, study-wide: Low generation probability was overrepresented in out-of-frame alpha sequences shared by twins.

MiXCR, applied by TCRdb to the 5' RACE reads, yields one record per CDR3 protein. This sample carries fewer than 550,000 distinct CDR3 sequences, about 13% of them seen once, and the ten largest clones take approximately 0.98%. V lost 2 bases and J 0 bases, leaving 10 bases between the germline ends. The CDR3 spans 15 residues. Germline CDR1 is LGHDT and CDR2 is YNNKEL (reference sequence). This clonotype has a single count. Its specificity is unknown. Another study also made use of these data, one on yellow fever vaccine responses in identical twins.

The gene calls are TRBV3-1 and TRBJ2-5, with D uncertain. The receptor comes from a woman between 18 and 30 years old in good health. Sequences were obtained from CD4+ T cells sorted from blood. The DNA for the CDR3 is TGTGCCAGCAGCCAAACGGTCAGCAACCAAGAGACCCAGTACTTC. Translating gives CASSQTVSNQETQYF.